The 29 T cell receptor beta chains presented below share a single source sample, sequenced in a study of T-cell memory formation after mild COVID-19. A single record per CDR3 protein comes from TCRdb applying MiXCR to the 5' RACE reads. The table includes a few hundred thousand distinct CDR3 sequences, roughly 15% detected once. Sequencing was done on a sample of PBMCs or a T cell subset sorted from them (not recorded which). The source of these receptors is a man between 18 and 29 years old who had mild COVID-19 (a few samples of this study predate the infection). Cell type and time point are not known.

The chain uses TRBV28 and TRBJ1-2; D is possibly TRBD1 (6 bases). V lost 5 bases, J lost 4 bases, and 20 bases lay in between. This CDR3 region has 16 residues. The germline gives CDR1 MDHEN, CDR2 SYDVKM. CDR3 residues: CASSLEQGPDPYGYTF. Written as DNA, the CDR3 is TGTGCCAGCAGTCTGGAGCAGGGGCCGGACCCCTATGGCTACACCTTC.

This clonotype has more than one count but fewer than ten. The V call is TRBV7-2, the J call TRBJ2-4; D gene ambiguous. The CDR3 loop spans 14 amino acids. V was clipped by 5 bases and J by 8 bases, with 16 bases between them. The V gene's germline CDR1 is SGHTA and CDR2 FQGNSA. The CDR3 is CASSLGLSLDIQYF. The CDR3 coding sequence is TGTGCCAGCAGCCTCGGGTTAAGTTTGGACATTCAGTACTTC.

This rearrangement joins TRBV19 to TRBJ2-7; D gene uncertain. Germline V gene sequence: CDR1 LNHDA, CDR2 SQIVND (reference sequence). The V end was cut by 4 bases, the J end by 5 bases, with 12 bases between. The CDR3 spans 13 residues. In DNA, the CDR3 is TGTGCCAGTAGTAGGTCTCGGGTCCACGAGCAGTACTTC. As protein: CASSRSRVHEQYF.

This clonotype came up a few times. CDR3: CASSEAPYSPLHF. For the CDR3, the DNA is TGTGCCAGCAGTGAAGCCCCGTATTCACCCCTCCACTTT. This chain connects TRBV2 to TRBJ1-6; D unclear. Germline V gene lookup returns CDR1 SNHLY and CDR2 FYNNEI. The CDR3 length is 13 residues. V lost 0 bases, J lost 8 bases, and 5 bases lay in between.

The rearrangement joins TRBV4-1 to TRBJ2-7, with D possibly being TRBD1 (6 bases). Germline assignment: CDR1 MGHRA and CDR2 YSYEKL. The CDR3 has 17 residues. Trimming took 0 bases from V and 2 from J, leaving 17 bases between them. The CDR3 nucleotides read TGCGCCAGCAGCCAAGATTCCGGACAGTCCTGGCCCTACGAGCAGTACTTC. Translated, it gives CASSQDSGQSWPYEQYF.

This clonotype has a handful of counts. The V and J genes are TRBV28 and TRBJ1-1; D unclear. V was clipped by 7 bases and J by 6 bases, with 9 bases between them. The germline V gene encodes CDR1 MDHEN and CDR2 SYDVKM. CDR3 length equals 11 residues. The CDR3 spells CASTLHAEAFF. CDR3 coding DNA: TGTGCCAGCACCCTACACGCTGAAGCTTTCTTT.

This chain links TRBV19 with TRBJ1-1; 9 nucleotides match TRBD1. Trimming took 5 bases from V and 2 from J; bases not matched to a gene: 6. The CDR3 is 15 residues long. Germline V gene data show CDR1 as LNHDA and CDR2 as SQIVND (reference sequence). The CDR3 DNA reads as TGTGCCAGTAGTGCCTCGGACAGGGGCAACACTGAAGCTTTCTTT. The encoded protein is CASSASDRGNTEAFF.

In its sample, this clonotype ranks as medium-sized (0.01 to 0.1%). The chain carries TRBV29-1 and TRBJ2-3; weak D call: TRBD2 (6 bases). There are 14 residues in the CDR3. V lost 4 bases, J lost 3 bases, and 14 bases lay in between. Looked up from germline, CDR1 is SQVTM and CDR2 is ANQGSEA. This CDR3 reads CSVGISGRTDTQYF. As DNA, the CDR3 is TGCAGCGTTGGAATTAGCGGAAGGACAGATACGCAGTATTTT.

This clonotype occurred many times. The chain couples TRBV6-5 to TRBJ2-2; weak D call: TRBD1 (5 bases). The CDR3 is made up of 14 amino acids. V was trimmed by 7 bases and J by 5 bases, leaving 14 bases between them. Germline CDR1 and CDR2: MNHEY and SVGAGI. The CDR3 spells CASTQGGSTGELFF. For the CDR3, the DNA is TGTGCCAGCACCCAGGGTGGGTCGACCGGGGAGCTGTTTTTT.

This clonotype has just a few counts. This chain joins TRBV4-3 and TRBJ1-2; the D is unclear. The CDR3 runs 16 residues. Trimming shortened V by 0 bases and J by 3 bases, and 14 bases separated the two germline ends. The germline V gene has CDR1 LGHNA and CDR2 YSLEER. The CDR3 DNA reads TGCGCCAGCAGCCAAGATTTTATGGGCTTGGACTATGGCTACACCTTC. Translating it yields CASSQDFMGLDYGYTF.

The gene calls are TRBV7-9 and TRBJ1-2, with D unresolved. Germline V lookup: CDR1 SEHNR, CDR2 FQNEAQ (reference sequence). V was pared by 5 bases and J by 7 bases, with 14 bases between. The CDR3 totals 13 residues. In DNA, the CDR3 is TGTGCCAGCAGCCCGGAGTGGGGTAGTGGCTACACCTTC. Its protein is CASSPEWGSGYTF.

The chain carries TRBV5-1 and TRBJ1-2; 10 bases agree with TRBD1. Germline-derived CDR1 and CDR2 are SGHRS and YFSETQ. CDR3 length: 14 residues. The junction had 8 bases not matched to a gene; V was cut back by 4 bases and J by 8 bases. The CDR3 nucleotides read TGCGCCAGCAGCCCCCGGGACAGGGGTAGGGGCTACACCTTC. Translated: CASSPRDRGRGYTF.

This clonotype was counted a few times. V is TRBV11-2 and J is TRBJ2-2, with no clear D. The V end was cut by 4 bases, the J end by 4 bases, with 10 bases between. The V gene's germline CDR1 is SGHAT and CDR2 FQNNGV. The CDR3 sequence is 14 residues long. The CDR3 DNA follows: TGTGCCAGCAGCTGGGAAGCGAGCACCGGGGAGCTGTTTTTT. This sequence encodes CASSWEASTGELFF.

The table lists this clonotype with many counts. The CDR3 reads CASSLARDNEQFF. In DNA form, the CDR3 reads TGCGCCAGCAGCTTGGCCAGGGACAATGAGCAGTTCTTC. This chain links TRBV5-1 with TRBJ2-1; possible D gene TRBD1, 5 bases. This CDR3 is 13 amino acids long. The V and J ends lost 0 bases and 5 bases respectively, with 6 bases between them. CDR1 and CDR2 (germline): SGHRS, YFSETQ.

This rearrangement joins TRBV29-1 to TRBJ2-2; D is unclear. Trimming removed 6 bases at V and 8 bases at J, with 19 bases between. This CDR3 contains 14 residues. Germline V gene sequence: CDR1 SQVTM, CDR2 ANQGSEA. CDR3 in DNA: TGCAGCGTGGCCAATGAACAGAGCTCGGGGGAGCTGTTTTTT. It yields the protein CSVANEQSSGELFF.

The J gene is TRBJ1-2, the V gene TRBV28, with a tentative D call TRBD1 (6 bases). This CDR3 spans 14 amino acids. V was trimmed by 6 bases and J by 5 bases, leaving 16 bases between them. Germline CDR1 is MDHEN and CDR2 is SYDVKM. The CDR3 region is CASRLTRGIYGYTF. The DNA of the CDR3 is TGTGCCAGCAGATTGACCAGGGGAATTTATGGCTACACCTTC.

The chain employs TRBV5-1 and TRBJ2-3; TRBD2 aligns across 8 bases. Germline loops: CDR1 SGHRS, CDR2 YFSETQ. J gave up 3 bases and V 0 bases, and 3 bases lay outside the gene matches. The CDR3 length is 15 residues. The CDR3 sequence is CASSLERGTTDTQYF. CDR3 bases: TGCGCCAGCAGCTTGGAGCGGGGGACGACAGATACGCAGTATTTT.

The chain uses TRBV7-2 and TRBJ2-4, with D perhaps matching TRBD1 (6 bases). The V gene's germline CDR1 is SGHTA and CDR2 FQGNSA. The CDR3 loop spans 14 amino acids. The V end was cut by 5 bases, the J end by 9 bases, with 17 bases between. The DNA for the CDR3 is TGTGCCAGCAGCCCCGCCCGGACAGAGACCATTCAGTACTTC. It translates to CASSPARTETIQYF.

The chain joins TRBV5-1 to TRBJ2-5; TRBD1 aligns across 8 bases. V lost 7 bases to trimming and J lost 0 bases; unmatched junction nucleotides: 5. In germline, CDR1 is SGHRS, CDR2 YFSETQ. The CDR3 spans 14 residues. The CDR3 loop is CASGTGRDQETQYF. The DNA for the CDR3 is TGCGCCAGCGGGACAGGACGAGACCAAGAGACCCAGTACTTC.

The chain couples TRBV2 to TRBJ2-1, with 8 bases aligning to TRBD1. The CDR3 is 15 residues long. The J segment lost 2 bases and the V segment lost 7 bases, leaving 7 bases of the junction unmatched. Germline V gene sequence: CDR1 SNHLY, CDR2 FYNNEI. The CDR3 DNA reads TGTGCCAGCAAGGTCGGACAGGGAGCCTACAATGAGCAGTTCTTC. It yields the protein CASKVGQGAYNEQFF. Complete variable domain (other parts from reference TRBV2 and TRBJ2-1): EPEVTQTPSHQVTQMGQEVILRCVPISNHLYFYWYRQILGQKVEFLVSFYNNEISEKSEIFDDQFSVERPDGSNFTLKIRSTKLEDSAMYFCASKVGQGAYNEQFFGPGTRLTVL.

This chain joins TRBV30 and TRBJ2-3, with unresolved D. The V end lost 0 bases, the J end lost 6 bases, and 7 bases lay between the germline ends. CDR1 GTSNPN and CDR2 SVGIG come from the germline V gene (reference sequence). CDR3 size: 12 residues. In DNA form, the CDR3 reads TGTGCCTGGAGTGTAAACTCGGATACGCAGTATTTT. It encodes CAWSVNSDTQYF.

This clonotype turned up a few times. The chain employs TRBV5-4 and TRBJ2-1; no clear D. Trimming shortened V by 3 bases and J by 0 bases, and 10 bases separated the two germline ends. This CDR3 has 15 amino acids. Per germline, CDR1 SGHNT and CDR2 YYREEE (reference sequence). Here the CDR3 reads CASSYKMSSYNEQFF. The CDR3 coding sequence is TGTGCCAGCAGCTATAAAATGAGCTCCTACAATGAGCAGTTCTTC.

This clonotype turned up a few times. Compared with germline, one end of the junction differs, possibly owing to a read error. The J gene is TRBJ1-5, the V gene TRBV14, with D perhaps TRBD1 (5 bases). The germline V gene encodes CDR1 SGHDN and CDR2 FVKESK. The CDR3 has 16 residues. As DNA, the CDR3 is TGTGCCAGCAGCCGAGGGGACGGCTATAGCAATCAGCCCCATCATTTT. This codes for CASSRGDGYSNQPHHF.

This clonotype was detected only a few times. V usage is TRBV6-5 and J usage is TRBJ1-4; 10 nucleotides match TRBD1. CDR1 and CDR2 (germline): MNHEY, SVGAGI. The J segment lost 8 bases and the V segment lost 6 bases, leaving 3 bases of the junction unmatched. This CDR3 contains 13 residues. The DNA for the CDR3 is TGTGCCAGCAGAAGGACAGGGGGGGAAAAACTGTTTTTT. As protein: CASRRTGGEKLFF.

This clonotype was counted only a few times. This chain links TRBV5-1 with TRBJ1-2, with 7 bases lining up with TRBD1. This CDR3 is built from 15 residues. Germline V gives CDR1 SGHRS, CDR2 YFSETQ. With V trimmed by 2 bases and J by 7 bases, 11 bases remained unmatched. For the CDR3, the DNA is TGCGCCAGCAGCTTTGCAGGGGGGCCCCCCTCTGGCTACACCTTC. Translation: CASSFAGGPPSGYTF.

The chain combines TRBV7-2 with TRBJ2-7, with D perhaps matching TRBD2 (5 bases). The V end was cut by 3 bases, the J end by 2 bases, with 11 bases between. Germline values: CDR1 SGHTA, CDR2 FQGNSA. The CDR3 is made up of 14 amino acids. The CDR3 DNA reads TGTGCCAGCAGCTTTGGACTGACTCCCTACGAGCAGTACGTC. Its protein is CASSFGLTPYEQYV.

This clonotype showed up just a few times. This chain uses TRBV5-1 with TRBJ1-1; D perhaps matches TRBD1 (5 bases). This CDR3 contains 11 residues. The germline gives CDR1 SGHRS, CDR2 YFSETQ. V was shortened by 6 bases and J by 4 bases, with 7 bases between the two germline ends. CDR3 in amino acids: CASTGGTEAFF. The CDR3 DNA reads TGCGCCAGCACGGGGGGCACTGAAGCTTTCTTT.

The table lists this clonotype with a few counts. The chain carries TRBV10-3 and TRBJ2-1; D unresolved. The CDR3 consists of 11 residues. Germline lookup yields CDR1 ENHRY and CDR2 SYGVKD. The ends were cut back, 10 bases at V and 7 bases at J, with 11 bases in the middle. CDR3 sequence reads: CATDHENEQFF. The CDR3 nucleotides read TGTGCCACGGACCACGAGAATGAGCAGTTCTTC.

This rearrangement joins TRBV6-5 to TRBJ1-6, with D possibly TRBD1 on 5 matching bases. The CDR3 is 14 residues long. The V gene lost 2 bases and the J gene lost 8 bases, with 10 bases spanning the gap. Germline CDR1 reads MNHEY; CDR2 reads SVGAGI. Here the CDR3 DNA reads TGTGCCAGCAGTTACGGACCCAGGGATTCACCCCTCCACTTT. Its protein product is CASSYGPRDSPLHF.